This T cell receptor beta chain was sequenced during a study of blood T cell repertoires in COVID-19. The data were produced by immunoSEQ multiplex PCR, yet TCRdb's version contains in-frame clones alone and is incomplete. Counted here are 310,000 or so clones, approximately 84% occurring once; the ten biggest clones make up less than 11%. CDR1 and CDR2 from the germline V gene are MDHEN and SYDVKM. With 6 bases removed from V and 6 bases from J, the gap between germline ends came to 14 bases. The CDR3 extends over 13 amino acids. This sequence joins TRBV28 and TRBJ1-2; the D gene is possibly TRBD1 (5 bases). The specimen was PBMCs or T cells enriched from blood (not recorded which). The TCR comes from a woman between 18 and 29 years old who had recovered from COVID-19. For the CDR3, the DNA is TGTGCCAGCAGGGGGGGGACGCACCATGGCTACACCTTC. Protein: CASRGGTHHGYTF.